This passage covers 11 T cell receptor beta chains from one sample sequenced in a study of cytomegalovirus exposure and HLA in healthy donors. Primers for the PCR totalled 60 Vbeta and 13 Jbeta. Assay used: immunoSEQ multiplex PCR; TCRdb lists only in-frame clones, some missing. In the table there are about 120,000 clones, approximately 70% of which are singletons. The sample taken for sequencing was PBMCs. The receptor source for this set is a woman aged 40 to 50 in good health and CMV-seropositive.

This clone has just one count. The CDR3: CASSSGISSYNEQFF. For the CDR3, the DNA is TGTGCCAGTAGTAGCGGGATAAGCTCCTACAATGAGCAGTTCTTC. The chain uses TRBV19 and TRBJ2-1, with D tentatively TRBD2 (6 bases). In germline, CDR1 is LNHDA, CDR2 SQIVND (reference sequence). V lost 4 bases, J lost 0 bases, and 10 bases lay in between. This CDR3 has 15 amino acids.

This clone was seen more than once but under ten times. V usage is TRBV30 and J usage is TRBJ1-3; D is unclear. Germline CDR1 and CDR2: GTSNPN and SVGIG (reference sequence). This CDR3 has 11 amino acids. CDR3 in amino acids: CAAESGNTIYF. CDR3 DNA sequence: TGTGCGGCGGAGTCTGGAAACACCATATATTTT.

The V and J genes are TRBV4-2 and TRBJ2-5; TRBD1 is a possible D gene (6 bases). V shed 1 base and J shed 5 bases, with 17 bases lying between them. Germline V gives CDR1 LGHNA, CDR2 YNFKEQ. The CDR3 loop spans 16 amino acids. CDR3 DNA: TGTGCCAGCAGCCAAGTCTCTGCTCAGGGGACGGAGACCCAGTACTTC. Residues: CASSQVSAQGTETQYF.

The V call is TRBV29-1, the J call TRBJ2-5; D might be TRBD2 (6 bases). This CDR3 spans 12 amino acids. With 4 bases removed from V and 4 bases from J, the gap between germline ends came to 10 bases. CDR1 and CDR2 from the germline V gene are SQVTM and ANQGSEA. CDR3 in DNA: TGCAGCGTTGCTCAGGGAGGAGAGACCCAGTACTTC. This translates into CSVAQGGETQYF.

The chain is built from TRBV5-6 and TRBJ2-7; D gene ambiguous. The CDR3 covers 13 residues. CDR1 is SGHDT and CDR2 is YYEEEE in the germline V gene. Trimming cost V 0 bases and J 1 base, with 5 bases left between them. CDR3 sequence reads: CASSLVRSYEQYF. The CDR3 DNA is TGTGCCAGCAGCTTGGTTAGATCCTACGAGCAGTACTTC.

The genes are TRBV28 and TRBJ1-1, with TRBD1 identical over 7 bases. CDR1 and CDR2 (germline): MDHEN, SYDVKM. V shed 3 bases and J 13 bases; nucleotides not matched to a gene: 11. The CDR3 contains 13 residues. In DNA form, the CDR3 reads TGTGCCAGCAGTTTTGAAGGGGGCGCTTCTGATTTCTTT. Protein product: CASSFEGGASDFF.

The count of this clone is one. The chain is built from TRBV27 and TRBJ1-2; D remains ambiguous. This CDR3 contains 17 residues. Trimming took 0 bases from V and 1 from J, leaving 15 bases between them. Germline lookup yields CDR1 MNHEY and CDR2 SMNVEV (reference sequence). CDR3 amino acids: CASSLSAARGFNYGYTF. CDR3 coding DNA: TGTGCCAGCAGTTTATCGGCAGCTAGAGGATTTAACTATGGCTACACCTTC.

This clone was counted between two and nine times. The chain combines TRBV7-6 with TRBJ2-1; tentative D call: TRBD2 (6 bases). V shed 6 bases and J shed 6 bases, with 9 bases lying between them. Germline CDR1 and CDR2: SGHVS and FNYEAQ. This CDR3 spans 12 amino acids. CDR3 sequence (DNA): TGTGCCAGCAGAGATAGCGGCAATGAGCAGTTCTTC. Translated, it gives CASRDSGNEQFF.

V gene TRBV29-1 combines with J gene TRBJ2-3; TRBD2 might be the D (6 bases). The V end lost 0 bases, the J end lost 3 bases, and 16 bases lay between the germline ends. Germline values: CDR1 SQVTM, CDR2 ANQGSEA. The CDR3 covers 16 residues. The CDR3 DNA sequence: TGCAGCGTTGAAGATACTCTAGGGAGCGGGACAGATACGCAGTATTTT. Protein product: CSVEDTLGSGTDTQYF.

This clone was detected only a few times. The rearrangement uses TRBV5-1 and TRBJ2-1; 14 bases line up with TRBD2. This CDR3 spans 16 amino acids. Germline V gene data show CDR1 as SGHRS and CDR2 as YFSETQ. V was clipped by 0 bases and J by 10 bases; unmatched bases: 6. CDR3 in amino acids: CASSLEGRTSGREQFF. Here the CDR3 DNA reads TGCGCCAGCAGCTTGGAGGGGAGGACTAGCGGGAGGGAGCAGTTCTTC. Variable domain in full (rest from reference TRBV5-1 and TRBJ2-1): KAGVTQTPRYLIKTRGQQVTLSCSPISGHRSVSWYQQTPGQGLQFLFEYFSETQRNKGNFPGRFSGRQFSNSRSEMNVSTLELGDSALYLCASSLEGRTSGREQFFGPGTRLTVL.

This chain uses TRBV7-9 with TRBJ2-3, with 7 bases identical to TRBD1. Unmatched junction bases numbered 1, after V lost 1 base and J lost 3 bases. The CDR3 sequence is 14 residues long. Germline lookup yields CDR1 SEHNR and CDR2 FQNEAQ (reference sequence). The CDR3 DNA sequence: TGTGCCAGCAGCTTAGACAGGGGAACAGATACGCAGTATTTT. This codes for CASSLDRGTDTQYF.